The source of this T cell receptor beta chain is a study of response to subunit inactivated influenza vaccine. This CDR3 region has 13 residues. Germline lookup yields CDR1 DFQATT and CDR2 SNEGSKA (reference sequence). V was shortened by 2 bases and J by 4 bases, with 12 bases between the two germline ends. TCRdb reprocessed the RT-PCR reads with MiXCR, giving one entry per CDR3 protein. The table shows more than 150,000 distinct CDR3 sequences, with approximately 11% occurring only once. The genes are TRBV20-1 and TRBJ2-7; unclear D gene. This clonotype originated in a man aged 45-69 years who received an inactivated influenza vaccine. The sequencing used CD8+ T cells sorted from PBMCs, collected less than 30 months after vaccination. This chain's CDR3 is CSARRSLFYEQYF. The CDR3 DNA follows: TGCAGTGCTAGACGAAGTCTTTTTTACGAGCAGTACTTC.